One and the same sample provided the 12 T cell receptor beta chains below, sequenced in a study of early stage breast cancer tumors. Libraries were prepared by immunoSEQ multiplex PCR; TCRdb keeps only in-frame clonotypes and omits some of them. The sample records around 6,500 clones, about 62% being singletons. The material sequenced was normal breast tissue next to the tumor. These receptors were obtained from a person aged 45 to 59 with breast cancer.

The DNA of the CDR3 is TGTGCCAGCAGTCAGAGGTCCGGGGCCAACGTCCTGACTTTC. This encodes CASSQRSGANVLTF. The gene calls are TRBV11-1 and TRBJ2-6; no definite D call. V lost 6 bases, J lost 4 bases, and 10 bases lay in between. Germline values: CDR1 SGHAT, CDR2 FQDESV (reference sequence). The CDR3 has 14 residues. The whole variable domain, filled in from reference TRBV11-1 and TRBJ2-6, reads EAEVAQSPRYKITEKSQAVAFWCDPISGHATLYWYRQILGQGPELLVQFQDESVVDDSQLPKDRFSAERLKGVDSTLKIQPAELGDSAMYLCASSQRSGANVLTFGAGSRLTVL.

Only a few counts were recorded for this clone. V gene TRBV7-8 combines with J gene TRBJ2-3, with TRBD2 identical over 11 bases. The CDR3 spans 16 residues. Germline V gene lookup returns CDR1 SGHVS and CDR2 FQNEAQ. The ends lost 5 bases at V and 4 bases at J; junction bases unmatched: 8. The CDR3 region is CASSANSGRAPDTQYF. In DNA, the CDR3 is TGTGCCAGCAGCGCTAATAGCGGGAGGGCCCCAGATACGCAGTATTTT.

The chain couples TRBV6-6 to TRBJ2-7, with TRBD2 as a possible D gene (6 bases). The V end lost 2 bases, the J end lost 3 bases, and 11 bases lay between the germline ends. The CDR3 contains 14 residues. Germline CDR1 reads MNHNY; CDR2 reads SVGAGI (reference sequence). This chain's CDR3 is CASSYGGSGYEQYF. In nucleotides, the CDR3 is TGTGCCAGCAGTTACGGTGGTAGCGGCTACGAGCAGTACTTC.

This clone has a handful of counts. The rearrangement joins TRBV5-4 to TRBJ1-1; D is uncertain. This CDR3 spans 14 amino acids. Germline V gene lookup returns CDR1 SGHNT and CDR2 YYREEE (reference sequence). Trimming shortened V by 1 base and J by 5 bases, and 12 bases separated the two germline ends. DNA for the CDR3: TGTGCCAGCAGCTTGTGGGTTCAAGGGACTGAAGCTTTCTTT. Its protein product is CASSLWVQGTEAFF.

The rearrangement links TRBV11-2 to TRBJ1-1; 7 bases fit TRBD1. Per germline, CDR1 SGHAT and CDR2 FQNNGV. The CDR3 runs 14 residues. Germline trimming cut 5 bases from V and 5 bases from J; bases unmatched to any gene: 8. The CDR3 reads CASSEGQFRTEAFF. Written as DNA, the CDR3 is TGTGCCAGCAGCGAGGGACAGTTTCGAACTGAAGCTTTCTTT. Looking up the rest from reference TRBV11-2 and TRBJ1-1 gives the full variable domain: EAGVAQSPRYKIIEKRQSVAFWCNPISGHATLYWYQQILGQGPKLLIQFQNNGVVDDSQLPKDRFSAERLKGVDSTLKIQPAKLEDSAVYLCASSEGQFRTEAFFGQGTRLTVV.

This clone turned up a few times. The chain is built from TRBV7-3 and TRBJ2-2; maybe TRBD2 (5 bases). Germline lookup yields CDR1 SGHTA and CDR2 FQGTGA. This CDR3 comprises 15 residues. Trimming shortened V by 3 bases and J by 0 bases, and 8 bases separated the two germline ends. CDR3 residues: CASSLGAPNTGELFF. CDR3 nucleotides: TGTGCCAGCAGCTTGGGAGCCCCGAACACCGGGGAGCTGTTTTTT.

This rearrangement joins TRBV6-1 to TRBJ2-7, with 7 bases lining up with TRBD2. The CDR3 runs 15 residues. V lost 1 base and J lost 3; bases outside the gene matches: 6. Germline CDR1 MNHNS, CDR2 SASEGT. The CDR3 DNA sequence: TGTGCCAGCAGTGAAGTGGGGGGGAATTACTACGAGCAGTACTTC. Translating it yields CASSEVGGNYYEQYF.

The chain carries TRBV18 and TRBJ2-1; the match to TRBD2 covers 10 bases. Germline loops: CDR1 KGHSH, CDR2 LQKENI. V lost 2 bases and J lost 9; bases outside the gene matches: 10. There are 16 residues in the CDR3. The CDR3 DNA reads TGTGCCAGCTCACCAGTAGCGGGAGGCCCCACAATTGAGCAGTTCTTC. It codes for CASSPVAGGPTIEQFF.

This clone was seen a handful of times. The V and J genes are TRBV7-8 and TRBJ2-7, with 15 bases lining up with TRBD2. Germline CDR1 SGHVS, CDR2 FQNEAQ. V lost 5 bases to trimming and J lost 4 bases; unmatched junction nucleotides: 12. The CDR3 is 18 amino acids. The CDR3, as DNA: TGTGCCAGCAGCCCCGGACTAGCGGGAGGGCCAGTATCTTACGAGCAGTACTTC. Residues: CASSPGLAGGPVSYEQYF.

The V and J genes are TRBV6-4 and TRBJ1-1; D might be TRBD1 (6 bases). The CDR3 totals 14 residues. Germline-derived CDR1 and CDR2 are MRHNA and SNTAGT. The V end lost 5 bases, the J end lost 6 bases, and 16 bases lay between the germline ends. CDR3 nucleotides: TGTGCCAGCAGTTTAACAGGGAAGATAGCTGAAGCTTTCTTT. Protein: CASSLTGKIAEAFF.

As DNA, the CDR3 is TGTGCCAGCAGCTCGTATGAGGGGGTCTACGAGCAGTACTTC. Translated: CASSSYEGVYEQYF. The chain joins TRBV7-2 to TRBJ2-7, with D tentatively TRBD1 (6 bases). The CDR3 is 14 residues long. V lost 4 bases to trimming and J lost 3 bases, with 13 bases between them. Germline V lookup: CDR1 SGHTA, CDR2 FQGNSA.

This clone was observed a handful of times. The CDR3 loop reads CASSDGSIHTDTQYF. As DNA, the CDR3 is TGCGCCAGCAGTGACGGGAGCATCCACACAGATACGCAGTATTTT. V gene TRBV10-1 combines with J gene TRBJ2-3; D is possibly TRBD2 (6 bases). CDR3 length equals 15 residues. Trimming removed 3 bases from V and 2 bases from J, with 12 bases in between. Germline V CDR1 and CDR2: WNHNN, SYGVQD (reference sequence).